The source of this T cell receptor (beta chain) is a study of blood T cell repertoires in COVID-19. Overall study: Material from acute and convalescent COVID-19 was sourced from the United States, Italy and Spain.

Germline CDR1 and CDR2: LGHDT and YNNKEL (reference sequence). V shed 1 base and J shed 7 bases, with 11 bases lying between them. The CDR3 is made up of 14 amino acids. Method: immunoSEQ multiplex PCR; TCRdb's copy keeps in-frame clones and lacks some. The profile shows 300,000 to 450,000 clones, around 87% of them singletons. The source is a woman in her twenties or thirties with COVID-19, enrolled during active disease. Sequenced sample: peripheral blood. The chain is built from TRBV3-1 (or the pseudogene TRBV3-2) and TRBJ1-5; tentative D call: TRBD1 (6 bases). The CDR3 reads CASSQGGPGQPQHF. CDR3 DNA: TGTGCCAGCAGCCAAGGGGGGCCGGGGCAGCCCCAGCATTTT.